These T cell receptor beta chains were read from a single sample in a study of control samples from healthy donors and cancer patients. TCRdb's table, derived via immunoSEQ multiplex PCR, lists solely in-frame clones and lacks some. The sample has about 190,000 clones, and its top ten clones hold under 2.5%. The sample taken for sequencing was blood. The receptors were gathered from a woman in her thirties in good health. The CDR3 runs from the conserved cysteine through the conserved F or W. A D gene is named only where the DNA matches it firmly.

TRBJ2-2 TRBV29-1 TRBD2 TGCAGCGTTGAAGATCAGGCTAGCGGGGGGGCCGGGGAGCTGTTTTTT CSVEDQASGGAGELFF
TRBJ1-1 TRBV3-1/TRBV3-2 - TGTGCCAGCAGCCAAGATAAGGGGGGGCGGAGCACTGAAGCTTTCTTT CASSQDKGGRSTEAFF
TRBJ1-1 TRBV9 TRBD1 TGTGCCAGCAGCGTAGGCCAGGGGGCTTTGAACACTGAAGCTTTCTTT CASSVGQGALNTEAFF
TRBJ1-3 TRBV9 - TGTGCCAGCAGCGTAACAGTCGGAAACACCATATATTTT CASSVTVGNTIYF
TRBJ2-1 TRBV7-9 TRBD2 TGTGCCAGCAGCTTAGTTCGCGGGGGTGTGTGGAATGAGCAGTTCTTC CASSLVRGGVWNEQFF
TRBJ2-6 TRBV30 - TGTGCCTGGAGTAAGGTTAGCTCTGGGGCCAACGTCCTGACTTTC CAWSKVSSGANVLTF
TRBJ2-7 TRBV10-3 TRBD2 TGTGCCATCAGCGCCGGGACTAGCGGCTCCTACGAGCAGTACTTC CAISAGTSGSYEQYF
TRBJ1-1 TRBV10-1 - TGCGCCAGCTCACCGTCCGTGCGTGTGAACACTGAAGCTTTCTTT CASSPSVRVNTEAFF
TRBJ1-1 TRBV6-6 - TGTGCCAGCAGTACCCCCCTTGTCATGAACACTGAAGCTTTCTTT CASSTPLVMNTEAFF
TRBJ2-5 TRBV2 - TGTGCCAGCAACTGGTTAGAGGGAGAGGCCCAGTACTTC CASNWLEGEAQYF
TRBJ2-7 TRBV30 TRBD1 TGTGCCTGGAAGCGACAGGGGAAGGATGAGCAGTACTTC CAWKRQGKDEQYF
TRBJ1-2 TRBV11-2 - TGTGCCAGCAGCGCGAACTCGCAGTTGCCCTATGGCTACACCTTC CASSANSQLPYGYTF
TRBJ1-2 TRBV12-3/TRBV12-4 - TGTGCCAGCAATGACGTGGGGGGTGGCTACACCTTC CASNDVGGGYTF
TRBJ2-3 TRBV7-2 TRBD2 TGTGCCAGCAGCTTACGACTAGCGGGGGCAGATACGCAGTATTTT CASSLRLAGADTQYF
TRBJ2-6 TRBV5-4 TRBD1 TGTGCCAGCAGCTGGAACAGGGGGCAAGGGGCCAACGTCCTGACTTTC CASSWNRGQGANVLTF
TRBJ2-1 TRBV11-2 TRBD1 TGTGCCAGCAGCCCATCCCGGTCAGGGGGATTCCTCTCCTACAATGAGCAGTTCTTC CASSPSRSGGFLSYNEQFF
TRBJ2-7 TRBV10-3 TRBD1 TGTGCCATCAGTGAGAGACAGGGATACGAGCAGTACTTC CAISERQGYEQYF
TRBJ1-2 TRBV27 - TGTGCCAGCAGTTTATGGGCAGGGGAAGATGGCTACACCTTC CASSLWAGEDGYTF
TRBJ1-5 TRBV7-9 TRBD1 TGTGCCAGCAGCTTACAGGGACAGCTTAGCCCTCAGCCCCAGCATTTT CASSLQGQLSPQPQHF
TRBJ1-5 TRBV28 - TGTGCCAGCAGTTCCCTCAGCGGGGACATCCAGCATTTT CASSSLSGDIQHF
TRBJ2-1 TRBV27 - TGTGCCAGCAGAGTAGGTTGGGAGCAGTTCTTC CASRVGWEQFF
TRBJ1-1 TRBV19 - TGTGCCAGTAGTATTACAGGGTACACTGAAGCTTTCTTT CASSITGYTEAFF
TRBJ1-5 TRBV18 - TGTGCCAGCTCACCGACAGAATCTCAGCCCCAGCATTTT CASSPTESQPQHF
TRBJ1-2 TRBV28 TRBD1 TGTGCCAGCAGTTTATTCAACAGGGGGCATGGCTACACCTTC CASSLFNRGHGYTF
TRBJ1-5 TRBV10-1 - TGCGCCAGCAGTGAGTCTCGGGGTACCTTGAGGCCCCAGCATTTT CASSESRGTLRPQHF
TRBJ2-7 TRBV7-6 - TGTGCCAGCAGCTTAGTTGGGGTGGGCGAGCAGTACTTC CASSLVGVGEQYF
TRBJ1-5 TRBV4-1 - TGCGCCAGCAGCCAATTCCTAGCGACGGGCAATCAGCCCCAGCATTTT CASSQFLATGNQPQHF
TRBJ2-1 TRBV5-6 TRBD1 TGTGCCAGCAGCCCGTGGCGTGGGGACAGAAACGATGAGCAGTTCTTC CASSPWRGDRNDEQFF
TRBJ2-1 TRBV20-1 TRBD2 TGCAGTGCTTTGGGACTAGCCGAGCAGTTCTTC CSALGLAEQFF
TRBJ1-1 TRBV28 - TGTGCCAGCAGGCGCCGAGGCACTGAAGCTTTCTTT CASRRRGTEAFF
TRBJ1-4 TRBV6-5 TRBD1 TGTGCCAGCAGGGACAGGGAGGATGAAAAACTGTTTTTT CASRDREDEKLFF
TRBJ2-1 TRBV6-2/TRBV6-3 TRBD2 TGTGCCAGCAGTCCAGCGGGGGGGTTCAATGAGCAGTTCTTC CASSPAGGFNEQFF
TRBJ2-3 TRBV6-2/TRBV6-3 - TGTGCCAGCAGTTTGGACGAAACAGATACGCAGTATTTT CASSLDETDTQYF
TRBJ2-3 TRBV28 - TGTGCCAGCAGCGGACTACCATCTAGCACAGATACGCAGTATTTT CASSGLPSSTDTQYF
TRBJ1-2 TRBV19 - TGTGCCAGTAGGCAGGGGAATGGCTACACCTTC CASRQGNGYTF
TRBJ1-3 TRBV6-5 - TGTGCCAGCAGTTATAATATAGACTCTGGAAACACCATATATTTT CASSYNIDSGNTIYF
TRBJ1-1 TRBV15 - TGTGCCACCAGCAGAGATCGGGTTCGGGGCGCTGAAGCTTTCTTT CATSRDRVRGAEAFF
TRBJ1-1 TRBV19 TRBD1 TGTGCCAGTAGTCTTGGACAGGGATTGAACACTGAAGCTTTCTTT CASSLGQGLNTEAFF
TRBJ1-5 TRBV4-1 - TGCGCCAGCAGCCAAGTTCGGGGGAGGGACCAGCCCCAGCATTTT CASSQVRGRDQPQHF
TRBJ1-1 TRBV25-1 - TGTGCCAGCAGGGACCGGGGAGAGGTGTACACTGAAGCTTTCTTT CASRDRGEVYTEAFF
TRBJ1-6 TRBV2 - TGTGCCAGCAGTGAATTAACAGGGAGAAATAATTCACCCCTCCACTTT CASSELTGRNNSPLHF
TRBJ1-5 TRBV9 TRBD1 TGTGCCAGCAGCGTAGGTGCAGGGGGTAGCAATCAGCCCCAGCATTTT CASSVGAGGSNQPQHF
TRBJ1-2 TRBV3-1/TRBV3-2 - TGTGCCAGCAGCCAATCAGTTGGGGGCTATGGCTACACCTTC CASSQSVGGYGYTF
TRBJ1-2 TRBV11-2 - TGTGCCAGCGCAGATTTTCGTAAGCCTAACTATGGCTACACCTTC CASADFRKPNYGYTF
TRBJ2-3 TRBV19 - TGTGCCAGTAGTATGGGGCTAGCATCGATAGATACGCAGTATTTT CASSMGLASIDTQYF
TRBJ1-3 TRBV6-5 - TGTGCCAGCAGTTGGGGGGCTGGAAACACCATATATTTT CASSWGAGNTIYF
TRBJ2-1 TRBV7-9 TRBD1 TGTGCCAGCAGCTTGTCGCCGCCGGGACAGGTCCCACCTGAGCAGTTCTTC CASSLSPPGQVPPEQFF
TRBJ1-5 TRBV10-1 - TGCGCCAGCAGTGGCCCAAGTGAGGAACGCAATCAGCCCCAGCATTTT CASSGPSEERNQPQHF